The text below deals with one T cell receptor (beta chain). Repertoires were generated with immunoSEQ multiplex PCR, while TCRdb's copy carries only in-frame clones and drops some. The sample lists about 200,000 clones; over 80% were seen once. Ages ranged from about 18 to 89 years, with residence in about 23 US areas. Two consecutive negative NP/OP PCR tests, clearance, or resolved symptoms defined Cohort 3 recovery. This record comes from a study of blood T cell repertoires in COVID-19. About the research overall: Sites across the United States, Italy and Spain contributed samples from acute and convalescent COVID-19.

Sequenced material: PBMCs or T cells enriched from blood (not recorded which). This receptor was obtained from a man aged 25-45 years who had recovered from COVID-19.

The CDR3 DNA reads as TGTGCCAGCAGCTCACAGACAGGGGGCGAGTACAATGAGCAGTTCTTC. Protein: CASSSQTGGEYNEQFF. The J gene is TRBJ2-1, the V gene TRBV13; 10 nucleotides line up with TRBD1. The ends lost 4 bases at V and 4 bases at J; junction bases unmatched: 7. The germline CDR1 and CDR2 sequences are PRHDT and FYEKMQ (reference sequence). CDR3 length equals 16 residues.